These T cell receptor beta chains were read from a single sample in a study of T cells in localized non-small cell lung cancer. TCRdb's table, derived via immunoSEQ multiplex PCR, lists solely in-frame clones and lacks some. The repertoire consists of roughly 40,000 clones, with approximately 86% occurring once and the leading ten covering 3.5%. The starting material was peripheral blood, obtained before any cancer treatment. The receptors originated from a man aged 18 to 49 with stage I lung adenocarcinoma. Both conserved end residues are part of each CDR3. A D gene is named only where the DNA matches it firmly. Size values are once, few and many counts, or a class for expanded clones, and some rows have none.

CVSSDGTGGAQETQYF TRBJ2-5 TRBV18 TRBD1 NA
CASSPGRGNNQPQHF TRBJ1-5 TRBV27 NA NA
CATSRDTGTYSNQPQHF TRBJ1-5 TRBV15 NA few
CASSPDNSPLHF TRBJ1-6 TRBV18 NA NA
CASSSPPGTSRDTGELFF TRBJ2-2 TRBV9 NA NA
CASSLTGQSEKLFF TRBJ1-4 TRBV5-6 TRBD1 NA
CATQAGGPTDTQYF TRBJ2-3 TRBV6-5 TRBD2 NA
CASSRTLDTSYGYTF TRBJ1-2 TRBV7-9 NA NA
CSVEDQTAGYGYTF TRBJ1-2 TRBV29-1 NA once
CASSLTSNEQYF TRBJ2-7 TRBV5-5 NA NA
CASSLVTGSSYEQYF TRBJ2-7 TRBV5-4 NA NA
CASSLQLIANTGELFF TRBJ2-2 TRBV5-1 NA NA
CASSEGAGGIYEQYF TRBJ2-7 TRBV10-1 TRBD2 NA
CASSVESGSEKLFF TRBJ1-4 TRBV9 NA NA
CASSIRWGTEAFF TRBJ1-1 TRBV19 NA once
CASTWASGGYEQYF TRBJ2-7 TRBV5-1 TRBD2 NA
CASSYASGMNTEAFF TRBJ1-1 TRBV6-7 NA NA
CASSLYYNTEAFF TRBJ1-1 TRBV27 NA NA
CASSPRGDPNSYNEQFF TRBJ2-1 TRBV27 NA NA
CASYRHGWETSNYGYTF TRBJ1-2 TRBV5-4 NA NA
CASSLAVTRNIQYF TRBJ2-4 TRBV7-2 NA few
CATSTEGGQGDTQYF TRBJ2-3 TRBV15 NA few
CASSLFFNQPQHF TRBJ1-5 TRBV27 NA NA
CASSERWEGGYTF TRBJ1-2 TRBV6-1 NA NA
CASSQALPLAVQGGDTQYF TRBJ2-3 TRBV4-2 TRBD2 once
CASSLLGSGANVLTF TRBJ2-6 TRBV7-8 NA NA
CASSHPADTQYF TRBJ2-3 TRBV25-1 NA NA
CASSLALSEAFF TRBJ1-1 TRBV7-8 NA NA
CATTTGQGPQHF TRBJ1-5 TRBV15 TRBD1 NA
CASSEDRGVSQPQHF TRBJ1-5 TRBV6-1 NA NA
CSVDRAPVSFYNEQFF TRBJ2-1 TRBV29-1 TRBD1 NA
CASSSLTGLVEFF TRBJ2-1 TRBV7-8 NA NA
CASSLGQIQETQYF TRBJ2-5 TRBV7-2 NA NA
CATSRDPGSGGQEQFF TRBJ2-1 TRBV15 TRBD2 NA
CASSVDTNYGYTF TRBJ1-2 TRBV25-1 NA NA
CAWRASGGTGELFF TRBJ2-2 TRBV30 TRBD2 NA
CASSVGQGAEKLFF TRBJ1-4 TRBV9 TRBD1 NA
CATSRVNLAPSTDTQYF TRBJ2-3 TRBV15 NA NA
CASSVVEAKNTEAFF TRBJ1-1 TRBV7-8 NA NA
CASSDGGLSNQPQHF TRBJ1-5 TRBV2 NA NA
CASSHLGDIYEQYF TRBJ2-7 TRBV4-2 NA few
CASSLLGATNYGYTF TRBJ1-2 TRBV7-2 NA few